Presented here are 31 T cell receptor beta chains from one specimen sequenced in a study. MiXCR was run by TCRdb on the 5' RACE reads, yielding one entry per CDR3 protein. The table lists tens of thousands of distinct CDR3 sequences, roughly 28% of them singletons. The material sequenced was tumor-infiltrating memory CD4+ T cells sorted from the breast tumor. The subset was: memory CD4+ T cells, CD4+CD45RO+CD25-. The origin of the receptors is a female donor with breast cancer.

The CDR3 nucleotides read TGCGCCAGCAGCCAAGATTTCGCGGGAGGGGCAGATACGCAGTATTTT. Translation: CASSQDFAGGADTQYF. The V gene is TRBV4-3, the J gene TRBJ2-3; 9 nucleotides agree with TRBD2. The CDR3 has 16 residues. Germline CDR1 reads LGHNA; CDR2 reads YSLEER. With 0 bases clipped from V and 4 bases from J, the junction kept 5 bases outside the gene matches.

This clonotype has more than one count but fewer than ten. The rearrangement joins TRBV12-3 or TRBV12-4 to TRBJ1-5, with a tentative D call TRBD1 (5 bases). There are 14 residues in the CDR3. V shed 4 bases and J shed 6 bases, with 13 bases lying between them. CDR3 protein: CASSYGSGGQPQHF. The CDR3 nucleotides read TGTGCCAGCAGTTATGGTTCCGGGGGTCAGCCCCAGCATTTT.

J is TRBJ1-3 and V is TRBV30; D remains unclear. The CDR3 loop spans 14 amino acids. Germline CDR1 and CDR2: GTSNPN and SVGIG (reference sequence). V was trimmed by 2 bases and J by 7 bases, leaving 15 bases between them. The CDR3 DNA is TGTGCCTGGAGTACCATTAATCGGCGGAACACCATATATTTT. It encodes CAWSTINRRNTIYF.

This clonotype was detected a few times. The chain uses TRBV7-3 and TRBJ1-1, with D unclear. Germline V lookup: CDR1 SGHTA, CDR2 FQGTGA. The CDR3 has 13 residues. V was cut by 2 bases and J by 1 base, with 5 bases left in between. This CDR3 is CASSLSRNTEAFF. Written as DNA, the CDR3 is TGTGCCAGCAGCTTATCCAGGAACACTGAAGCTTTCTTT.

V gene TRBV7-9 combines with J gene TRBJ2-5, with D unresolved. Deletions cut 5 bases from V and 0 bases from J, with 7 bases between. CDR3 length equals 13 residues. The germline CDR1 and CDR2 sequences are SEHNR and FQNEAQ (reference sequence). CDR3 loop: CASSPHNQETQYF. In nucleotides, the CDR3 is TGTGCCAGCAGCCCCCACAACCAAGAGACCCAGTACTTC.

This clonotype has just a few counts. The rearrangement joins TRBV20-1 to TRBJ1-1, with 8 bases that match TRBD1. The CDR3 length is 15 residues. The germline V gene has CDR1 DFQATT and CDR2 SNEGSKA (reference sequence). The V and J ends lost 2 bases and 1 base, in that order; junction bases with no gene match: 6. For the CDR3, the DNA is TGCAGTGCTAGACCACCTACAGGGGGGAACACTGAAGCTTTCTTT. Protein sequence: CSARPPTGGNTEAFF.

This clonotype was counted a few times. The chain employs TRBV28 and TRBJ2-7, with 8 bases matching TRBD1. The ends lost 7 bases at V and 3 bases at J; junction bases unmatched: 11. This CDR3 has 15 amino acids. Germline CDR1 is MDHEN and CDR2 is SYDVKM. CDR3 region: CASTLEDREGYEQYF. The CDR3 nucleotides are TGTGCCAGCACCCTGGAGGACAGGGAAGGCTACGAGCAGTACTTC. Looking up the rest from reference TRBV28 and TRBJ2-7 gives the full variable domain: DVKVTQSSRYLVKRTGEKVFLECVQDMDHENMFWYRQDPGLGLRLIYFSYDVKMKEKGDIPEGYSVSREKKERFSLILESASTNQTSMYLCASTLEDREGYEQYFGPGTRLTVT.

This chain links TRBV11-3 with TRBJ2-5; weak D call: TRBD1 (5 bases). This CDR3 contains 15 residues. The V end lost 2 bases, the J end lost 1 base, and 11 bases lay between the germline ends. From germline, CDR1 is SGHNT and CDR2 YENEEA. The CDR3 bases are TGTGCCAGCAGCTTATTAACAGGCATCCAAGAGACCCAGTACTTC. Translated: CASSLLTGIQETQYF.

Worth noting for this clonotype: One end of the junction does not line up with germline, which may come from a read error. The CDR3 here is CAGSLDLGILTYEQYF. CDR3 nucleotides: TGTGCCGGCAGCCTGGATTTGGGTATCCTGACCTACGAGCAGTACTTC. V is TRBV5-6 and J is TRBJ2-7, with unresolved D. CDR3 length equals 16 residues. The germline V gene encodes CDR1 SGHDT and CDR2 YYEEEE.

This clonotype was observed a handful of times. The chain joins TRBV28 to TRBJ1-5; maybe TRBD1 (6 bases). The germline CDR1 and CDR2 sequences are MDHEN and SYDVKM. The CDR3 length is 14 residues. Trimming stripped 7 bases from V and 11 bases from J, with 21 bases between. CDR3 sequence (DNA): TGTGCCAGCACCAACCCGGGTAGGGGGACGGCCCAGCATTTT. Its translation is CASTNPGRGTAQHF.

The V gene is TRBV5-1, the J gene TRBJ2-7; D ambiguous. The germline CDR1 and CDR2 sequences are SGHRS and YFSETQ. The V gene lost 0 bases and the J gene lost 5 bases, with 6 bases spanning the gap. The CDR3 loop spans 12 amino acids. In DNA, the CDR3 is TGCGCCAGCAGCTTGGGGATGGACGAGCAGTACTTC. Translation: CASSLGMDEQYF.

Remarks on this clonotype: Since the CDR3 does not end with the conserved phenylalanine or tryptophan, this likely comes from a read error. Here the CDR3 DNA reads TGTGCCAGCAGATCAGGGTTGAACACTGAAGCTTTCTAT. Amino acid sequence: CASRSGLNTEAFY. The rearrangement links TRBV2 to TRBJ1-1; weak D call: TRBD1 (5 bases). The CDR3 length is 13 residues. Trimming took off 6 bases at V and 0 bases at J, with 8 bases between the two ends. CDR1 is SNHLY and CDR2 is FYNNEI in the germline V gene.

The rearrangement joins TRBV4-3 to TRBJ1-3; TRBD1 is a possible D gene (5 bases). The CDR3 is made up of 16 amino acids. Trimming left V 4 bases short and J 0 bases short, with 13 bases between. The germline V gene encodes CDR1 LGHNA and CDR2 YSLEER. CDR3 protein: CASSRDGTASGNTIYF. The CDR3 nucleotides read TGCGCCAGCAGCCGGGATGGGACGGCCTCTGGAAACACCATATATTTT.

This clonotype came up many times. The chain joins TRBV5-1 to TRBJ2-2; TRBD1 aligns across 10 bases. This CDR3 has 16 residues. With 4 bases clipped from V and 5 bases from J, the junction kept 8 bases outside the gene matches. The germline gives CDR1 SGHRS, CDR2 YFSETQ. In DNA form, the CDR3 reads TGCGCCAGCAGCGCCCGGGACAGGGGAGGAACCGGGGAGCTGTTTTTT. It codes for CASSARDRGGTGELFF.

This clonotype was recorded a few times. The chain combines TRBV5-1 with TRBJ1-1; D unclear. The CDR3 consists of 11 residues. The germline V and J ends were trimmed by 5 bases and 1 base, with 3 bases remaining between them. Germline lookup yields CDR1 SGHRS and CDR2 YFSETQ. Here the CDR3 reads CASRQNTEAFF. In DNA form, the CDR3 reads TGCGCCAGCAGACAGAACACTGAAGCTTTCTTT.

This clonotype showed up just a few times. V is TRBV6-5 and J is TRBJ1-6; D remains ambiguous. The CDR3 has 15 residues. The germline CDR1 and CDR2 sequences are MNHEY and SVGAGI. V was shortened by 2 bases and J by 7 bases, with 12 bases between the two germline ends. The CDR3: CASSYRESPNSPLHF. The CDR3 DNA sequence: TGTGCCAGCAGTTACCGAGAGTCCCCAAATTCACCCCTCCACTTT.

The CDR3 loop is CASSFRGEETQYF. Written as DNA, the CDR3 is TGCGCCAGCAGCTTCAGGGGGGAGGAGACCCAGTACTTC. The chain uses TRBV5-1 and TRBJ2-5, with D perhaps TRBD1 (7 bases). The CDR3 is 13 amino acids. With 2 bases removed from V and 5 bases from J, the gap between germline ends came to 10 bases. Germline CDR1 and CDR2: SGHRS and YFSETQ.

The rearrangement joins TRBV20-1 to TRBJ1-5; D perhaps matches TRBD1 (5 bases). V was pared by 0 bases and J by 7 bases, with 13 bases between. The CDR3 length is 14 residues. Germline V gene data show CDR1 as DFQATT and CDR2 as SNEGSKA (reference sequence). The CDR3 sequence: CSAREGQGGQPQHF. CDR3 nucleotides: TGCAGTGCTAGAGAAGGGCAGGGAGGCCAGCCCCAGCATTTT.

The chain carries TRBV20-1 and TRBJ1-1; D remains unclear. Trimming left V 0 bases short and J 3 bases short, with 11 bases between. CDR3 length: 14 amino acids. CDR1 and CDR2 (germline): DFQATT, SNEGSKA (reference sequence). DNA of the CDR3: TGCAGTGCTAGAGAGGGTGGTTTGCACACTGAAGCTTTCTTT. The encoded protein is CSAREGGLHTEAFF.

This clonotype occurred a few times. The final CDR3 position lacks the conserved phenylalanine or tryptophan, pointing to a likely read error. This rearrangement joins TRBV30 to TRBJ1-3; D not certain. V lost 0 bases and J 4 bases, leaving 7 bases between the germline ends. The length of the CDR3 is 13 residues. CDR1 GTSNPN and CDR2 SVGIG come from the germline V gene (reference sequence). The CDR3, as DNA: TGTGCCTGGAGTGTACTATCCGGAAACACCATATATGTT. Protein product: CAWSVLSGNTIYV.

The V and J genes are TRBV6-2 or TRBV6-3 and TRBJ2-7; 9 bases are shared with TRBD2. This CDR3 is built from 15 residues. Germline CDR1 MNHEY, CDR2 SVGEGT. Germline trimming cut 5 bases from V and 0 bases from J; bases unmatched to any gene: 5. Here the CDR3 reads CASSTKAGGSYEQYF. The CDR3 nucleotides read TGTGCCAGCAGTACTAAAGCGGGGGGCTCCTACGAGCAGTACTTC.

The chain joins TRBV13 to TRBJ2-1, with 10 bases matching TRBD2. This CDR3 is 16 amino acids long. Germline lookup yields CDR1 PRHDT and CDR2 FYEKMQ (reference sequence). The V segment lost 5 bases and the J segment 0 bases; nucleotides outside the gene matches: 4. DNA of the CDR3: TGTGCCAGCAGCCGACTAGCGGGCGTCTCCTACAATGAGCAGTTCTTC. Its translation: CASSRLAGVSYNEQFF.

V and J are TRBV28 and TRBJ2-3, with D possibly being TRBD1 (6 bases). CDR1 MDHEN and CDR2 SYDVKM come from the germline V gene. CDR3 length: 14 amino acids. Trimming left V 3 bases short and J 6 bases short, with 13 bases between. CDR3 residues: CASSFSGARDTQYF. CDR3 coding DNA: TGTGCCAGCAGTTTCTCAGGGGCTAGGGATACGCAGTATTTT.

The chain uses TRBV5-1 and TRBJ1-1, with 7 nucleotides matching TRBD1. V lost 4 bases and J lost 12; bases outside the gene matches: 15. This CDR3 has 14 amino acids. From germline, CDR1 is SGHRS and CDR2 YFSETQ. Written as DNA, the CDR3 is TGCGCCAGCAGCAACGACAGGGCCGGGGTGAAAACTTTCTTT. This gives the protein CASSNDRAGVKTFF.

The rearrangement uses TRBV11-2 and TRBJ2-3, with TRBD1 matching over 11 bases. V lost 5 bases, J lost 4 bases, and 8 bases stayed unmatched. The CDR3 spans 16 residues. Germline lookup yields CDR1 SGHAT and CDR2 FQNNGV. CDR3 in DNA: TGTGCCAGCAGCCCGAGGGGACAGGGGGTCCCAGATACGCAGTATTTT. Encoded protein: CASSPRGQGVPDTQYF.

With regard to this clonotype: A read error may account for a junction end that differs from germline. The V gene is TRBV6-1, the J gene TRBJ2-7; 9 nucleotides align to TRBD1. The germline gives CDR1 MNHNS, CDR2 SASEGT. CDR3 length equals 15 residues. The DNA of the CDR3 is TGTGCCAGCAGGGAAGGGGACAGGGAAGGGGACGAGCAGTACTTC. Its protein is CASREGDREGDEQYF.

This clonotype was seen a few times. V gene TRBV25-1 combines with J gene TRBJ1-4; no clear D. This CDR3 has 15 amino acids. Germline values: CDR1 MGHDK, CDR2 SYGVNS. V was clipped by 4 bases and J by 2 bases, with 11 bases between them. As DNA, the CDR3 is TGTGCCAGCAGTGGAGCGGGGAGTACTAATGAAAAACTGTTTTTT. Its translation is CASSGAGSTNEKLFF.

This clonotype has just a few counts. The chain's CDR3 is CASSSIEGGLYGYTF. CDR3 bases: TGTGCCAGCAGCTCCATTGAAGGGGGCTTATATGGCTACACCTTC. The chain combines TRBV7-2 with TRBJ1-2, with 7 bases identical to TRBD1. The V segment lost 4 bases and the J segment 5 bases; nucleotides outside the gene matches: 10. This CDR3 region has 15 residues. CDR1 and CDR2 from the germline V gene are SGHTA and FQGNSA.

This clonotype was observed a few times. The rearrangement joins TRBV18 to TRBJ2-7; D call uncertain. Between the trimmed V and J ends, which lost 3 bases and 6 bases, there was a span of 9 bases. Germline lookup yields CDR1 KGHSH and CDR2 LQKENI. The CDR3 runs 12 residues. This chain's CDR3 is CASSPTDGEQYF. The CDR3 nucleotides read TGTGCCAGCTCACCCACCGACGGCGAGCAGTACTTC.

This clonotype has a handful of counts. The V gene is TRBV29-1, the J gene TRBJ2-7; tentatively, D is TRBD1 (6 bases). Per the germline V gene, CDR1 is SQVTM and CDR2 is ANQGSEA. The CDR3 runs 14 residues. V lost 4 bases and J lost 0, with 13 bases in between. The CDR3 DNA sequence: TGCAGCGTTGTCAGGGACACGAGCTCCTACGAGCAGTACTTC. It codes for CSVVRDTSSYEQYF.

The chain couples TRBV6-2 or TRBV6-3 to TRBJ2-2; D call uncertain. V dropped 6 bases and J dropped 1 base, with 12 bases sitting between them. Per the germline V gene, CDR1 is MNHEY and CDR2 is SVGEGT. The CDR3 extends over 15 amino acids. CDR3 nucleotides: TGTGCCAGCAGGCCAAAATTGGGGAACACCGGGGAGCTGTTTTTT. Protein product: CASRPKLGNTGELFF.